This T cell receptor beta chain was observed in a study of T cell responses to AZD1222 COVID-19 vaccine. CDR1 is SNHLY, CDR2 FYNNEI, per germline. The ends were cut back, 2 bases at V and 2 bases at J, with 12 bases in the middle. The CDR3 runs to 15 residues. Measured with immunoSEQ multiplex PCR; TCRdb has only the in-frame clones, and not every one. The table has 100,000 or so clones, just over 90% seen once. The chain is built from TRBV2 and TRBJ1-2; D is ambiguous. The sequence was collected from an adult in good health. Here the sequenced sample was peripheral blood, taken on day 0 of AZD1222 vaccination. The CDR3 region has the DNA TGTGCCAGCAGTGAATTACATAGGGAGAACTATGGCTACACCTTC. Translated, it gives CASSELHRENYGYTF.